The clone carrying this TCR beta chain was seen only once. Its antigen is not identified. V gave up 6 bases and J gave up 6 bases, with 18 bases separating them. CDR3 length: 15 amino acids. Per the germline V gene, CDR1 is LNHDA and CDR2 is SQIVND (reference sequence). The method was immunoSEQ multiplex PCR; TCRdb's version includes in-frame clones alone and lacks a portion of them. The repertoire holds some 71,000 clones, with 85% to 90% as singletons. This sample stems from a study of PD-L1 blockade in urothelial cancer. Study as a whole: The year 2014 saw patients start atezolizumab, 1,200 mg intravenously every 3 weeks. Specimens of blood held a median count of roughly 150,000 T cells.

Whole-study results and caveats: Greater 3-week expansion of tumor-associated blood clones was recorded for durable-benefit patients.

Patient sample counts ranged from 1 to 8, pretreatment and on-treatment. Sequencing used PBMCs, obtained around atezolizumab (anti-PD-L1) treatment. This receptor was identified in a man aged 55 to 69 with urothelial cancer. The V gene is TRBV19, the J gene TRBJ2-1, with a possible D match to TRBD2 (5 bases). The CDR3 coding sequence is TGTGCCAGTAGGGATCGTCTCAGGCGGGCCAATGAGCAGTTCTTC. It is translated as CASRDRLRRANEQFF.